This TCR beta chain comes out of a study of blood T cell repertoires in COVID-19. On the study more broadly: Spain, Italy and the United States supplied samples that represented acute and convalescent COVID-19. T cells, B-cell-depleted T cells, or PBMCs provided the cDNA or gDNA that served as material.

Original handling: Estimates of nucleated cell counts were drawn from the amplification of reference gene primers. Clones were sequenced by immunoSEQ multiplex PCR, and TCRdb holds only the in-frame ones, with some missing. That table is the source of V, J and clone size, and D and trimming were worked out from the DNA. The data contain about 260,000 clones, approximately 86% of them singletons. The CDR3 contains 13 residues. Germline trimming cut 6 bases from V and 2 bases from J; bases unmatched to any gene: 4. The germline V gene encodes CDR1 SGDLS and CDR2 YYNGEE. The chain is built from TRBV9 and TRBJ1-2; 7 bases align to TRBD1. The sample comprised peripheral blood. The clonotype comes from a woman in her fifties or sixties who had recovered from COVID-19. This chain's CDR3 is CASTVRGNYGYTF. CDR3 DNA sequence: TGTGCCAGCACCGTCAGGGGGAACTATGGCTACACCTTC.